A selection of T cell receptor beta chains follows, all from one sample in a study of shared clonotypes between healthy human individuals. The repertoire was sequenced with immunoSEQ multiplex PCR; TCRdb's copy has only in-frame clones and lacks some. The data show approximately 640,000 clones, around 90% seen once. The source material was memory CD8+ T cells from PBMCs. The receptor source for this set is a man between 18 and 35 years old in good health. Some clones in this sample may be carry-over from other donors' samples. Each CDR3 is given with its conserved first and last residue.

V gene	J gene	CDR3 protein
TRBV19	TRBJ1-2	CASSNGQGYYGYTF
TRBV11-2	TRBJ1-2	CASSLVGDPREGYTF
TRBV5-1	TRBJ1-4	CANPPDWGEKLFF
TRBV7-9	TRBJ1-1	CASSGGQVSGAFF
TRBV6-6	TRBJ2-5	CATNRQEQETQYF
TRBV6-6	TRBJ1-2	CASSYGLGGAAGYTF
TRBV15	TRBJ2-7	CATSGGTGTYYEQYF
TRBV28	TRBJ1-2	CASSLFEAEFYGYTF
TRBV7-2	TRBJ2-3	CASSAGTSGRDTQYF
TRBV27	TRBJ2-7	CASSLGTGAYEQYF
TRBV18	TRBJ2-4	CASSGTSGSLTKNIQYF
TRBV5-6	TRBJ2-7	CASSLARGLEQYF
TRBV4-2	TRBJ2-7	CASSQGAGALTGQYF
TRBV4-2	TRBJ2-2	CASSTGRNTGELFF
TRBV27	TRBJ2-7	CASSGTYEQYF
TRBV7-8	TRBJ2-6	CASSLTGQGISGANVLTF
TRBV4-2	TRBJ2-3	CASSQVTGLGPDTQYF
TRBV6-5	TRBJ2-1	CASSTGGAYNEQFF
TRBV4-1	TRBJ2-7	CASSPRGTENTYEQYF
TRBV30	TRBJ2-1	CAWSVLGDGGFF
TRBV19	TRBJ2-1	CASSRGVATSSYNEQFF
TRBV5-4	TRBJ1-2	CASSPGTAPNYGYTF
TRBV11-2	TRBJ2-2	CASSPLPGTSGTGELFF
TRBV6-4	TRBJ1-1	CASMESDRQPF
TRBV7-3	TRBJ1-1	CASSPPGSTEAFF
TRBV7-9	TRBJ1-2	CASKSDREGLAYGYTF
TRBV5-1	TRBJ2-3	CASSLEVAIADTQYF
TRBV5-6	TRBJ2-2	CASSLLMDARPRGTGELFF
TRBV28	TRBJ1-2	CASSPTRTGSRDGYTF
TRBV19	TRBJ2-5	CASNDGAFGETQYF
TRBV20-1	TRBJ1-1	CSESGLEAFF
TRBV5-7	TRBJ2-1	CASSSGGDRASNEQFF
TRBV6-4	TRBJ2-1	CASSDSLAGGDEQFF
TRBV7-9	TRBJ2-1	CASSVLRADAEQFF
TRBV11-3	TRBJ1-1	CASSARTGLEAFF
TRBV10-1	TRBJ2-1	CASRDQGAGEQFF
TRBV5-1	-	CASSLGPWHASYEQYF
TRBV27	TRBJ1-2	CASSFNIFYGYTF
TRBV7-6	TRBJ1-1	CASSTEPPGANTEAFF
TRBV7-9	TRBJ2-7	CASRLWGQGFDEQYF
TRBV9	TRBJ2-2	CASSSDRADFTGELFF
TRBV10-3	TRBJ2-5	CAISESFGLETQYF
TRBV9	TRBJ2-1	CASSVGDRNNNEQFF
TRBV19	TRBJ1-5	CARKFRGMEPQHF
TRBV23-1	TRBJ2-7	CASSQGNRSGYEQYF
TRBV2	TRBJ2-5	CASSAPPGREGETQYF
TRBV19	TRBJ2-2	CASRLGQNTGELFF
TRBV29-1	TRBJ2-1	CSAVLRDQSRSYNEQFF
TRBV15	TRBJ2-3	CATGFTPSAGTPPGLSTRDTQYF
TRBV27	TRBJ2-7	CASSSGTPRGYEQYF
TRBV28	TRBJ1-1	CASSTGQSNTEAFF
TRBV6-1	TRBJ1-5	CASSVVWGRNQPQHF
TRBV13	TRBJ1-1	CASSLSAAWEAFF
TRBV27	TRBJ2-3	CASSWGTDTQYF
TRBV28	TRBJ1-2	CASGALSNALGGYTF